This T cell receptor beta chain was captured in a study of graft-versus-host responses after intestinal transplantation (dated by TCRdb to the early 2020s). For the wider study: The transplants that recipients received were multivisceral, liver-intestinal, or isolated intestinal. A peak of at least 4% donor T cells among recipient peripheral blood mononuclear cells was the definition used for donor T cell macrochimerism. Samples from a few later patients were sequenced in-house on an Illumina MiSeq with MiXCR processing rather than by the commercial service. Anti-thymocyte globulin induction was given to all recipients, followed by maintenance tacrolimus and steroids for around three years. Bulk TCR-beta CDR3 sequencing was used to track graft-versus-host and host-versus-graft alloreactive T cell clones in the graft, circulation and bone marrow after intestinal transplantation. To identify alloreactive clones, pre-transplant mixed lymphocyte reaction products were sequenced and then compared with unstimulated pre-transplant donor and recipient T cells. The cohort enrolled about two dozen intestinal transplant recipients, one of whom was a retransplant, and a few patients without pretransplant specimens were excluded. Findings and caveats that apply to the study as a whole: Early after transplant, peak levels of circulating GvH clones were associated with declines in HvG clones. The relatively low number and heterogeneity of intestinal transplant patients limited the conclusions. In the allografts of patients with donor T cell macrochimerism, GvH to HvG T cell clonal ratios were high. GvH clones were detected in recipient bone marrow, and some of these GvH clones were observed earlier in ileal mucosa or blood, consistent with an intestinal mucosal origin.

Regarding this clone: Base qualities were left out, and no much larger clone turns up one base away.

Including cysteine and phenylalanine, the CDR3 has 20 amino acids. The CDR3 DNA has 60 bases and is translated from base 1. Relative to germline, V is 6 bases shorter and J is 0 bases shorter, with 27 bases between their ends. Via the germline V gene, CDR1 is SNHLY and CDR2 FYNNEI. The time point label for this specimen denotes: cells obtained before transplantation from donor or recipient. In mixed lymphocyte reactions, some 200,000 CFSE-labeled pre-transplant responders were plated with some 200,000 irradiated violet-dye-labeled stimulators and cultured for less than seven days. After the mixed lymphocyte reaction, proliferating CD3+CD4+CFSE-low and CD3+CD8+CFSE-low responder cells were FACS-sorted on a BD Influx sorter. Libraries were built with the immunoSEQ multiplex PCR assay. For most patients, genomic DNA was isolated with the Qiagen DNeasy Blood and Tissue Kit and sent frozen to Adaptive Biotechnologies for TCR sequencing. High-throughput TCR-beta CDR3 sequencing of genomic DNA from most patients was performed by Adaptive Biotechnologies. The authors' analysis ran thus. TCR sequencing data were retrieved from Adaptive's ImmunoSEQ software for some 19 patients, whereas a few other patients were processed with MiXCR and VDJtools. To correct CD4 versus CD8 sorting errors, any sequence found in both subsets at a frequency ratio below 5:1 was removed. CDR3 nucleotide sequences shared by donor and recipient were removed because the origin of these sequences could not be assigned. To be classed as alloreactive, a clone needed at least 2-fold expansion over unstimulated cells and a minimum CFSE-low frequency of 0.002% (template counts) or 0.001% (read counts). A clone was considered mappable if detected in the sequenced pre-transplant spleen, lymph node, or MLR CFSE-low populations of the donor or recipient. The cumulative frequency of alloreactive clones was calculated as a percentage of all sequences, weighted by copy number. Imported from immuneACCESS, the table was reduced by TCRdb to in-frame sequences with V and J called. These copies leave out some clones; in studies compared against another copy, an unresolved V gene accounts for under half, and the cause of the remainder is not known. V and J calls and clone size follow that table, whereas D and trimming were derived from the DNA. The sample table holds just over 20,000 clones, of which 40% to 45% were seen once. The ten biggest clones cover roughly 1.7% of the sample.

This sequence uses TRBV2 and TRBJ2-4; matching of 5 bases hints at TRBD2 as the D gene. The TCR was taken from a human patient who received an intestinal transplant. The sample consisted of alloreactive CD8+ T cells from a mixed lymphocyte reaction culture, taken before intestinal transplant. Sample cell subset or site, as interpreted from the label and publication: CFSE-low proliferating T cells sorted from roughly six-day pre-transplant mixed lymphocyte reaction (GvH or HvG direction). The CDR3 protein sequence reads: CASSAHRSLVGPIAKNIQYF. The DNA sequence is given as TGTGCCAGCAGCGCCCACAGATCACTAGTTGGGCCCATAGCCAAAAACATTCAGTACTTC.